This entry lists 2 T cell receptor beta chains sequenced from one sample in a study of molecular identifiers for immune sequencing clone quantification. TCRdb analysed the PCR reads with MiXCR anew, one entry per CDR3 protein. Among approximately 670,000 distinct CDR3 sequences, just under 20% were seen once, and the ten largest hold 0.75% to 0.95%. The specimen was naive CD8+ T cells from blood, with Jurkat cell RNA spiked in. Subset specified: FACS-sorted CD8+CD4-CCR7+CD45RA+ naive T cells. These receptors came from a human donor in good health. Some libraries in this study had Jurkat cell RNA spiked in.

This clonotype has a handful of counts. This chain links TRBV5-8 with TRBJ2-7; a weak D match, TRBD1 (6 bases). The V gene's germline CDR1 is SGHTS and CDR2 YDEGEE. This CDR3 comprises 16 residues. Trimming pared 4 bases from V and 1 base from J, leaving 18 bases between. CDR3 amino acids: CASSLNIQGLSYEQYF. CDR3 sequence (DNA): TGTGCCAGCAGCCTAAACATTCAGGGGCTATCCTACGAGCAGTACTTC.

This clonotype has ten or more counts. The J gene is TRBJ2-7, the V gene TRBV20-1; the D call may be TRBD1 or TRBD2 (5 bases each). This CDR3 spans 14 amino acids. Germline V lookup: CDR1 DFQATT, CDR2 SNEGSKA (reference sequence). CDR3 sequence (DNA): TGCAGAGTGCTAGACCGGGACCATCCCTACGAGCAGTACTTC. It translates to CRVLDRDHPYEQYF.